This TCR beta chain stems from a study of somatic mutations in cytotoxic T cells in rheumatoid arthritis. Generated by immunoSEQ multiplex PCR, the TCRdb table keeps only in-frame clones and is missing some. Among about 19,000 clones listed, approximately 80% were seen once. Whole-study results and caveats: Age-matched healthy controls and rheumatoid arthritis patients had CD8+ T-cell clonality that did not differ significantly. The authors did not know the antigen targets of the expanded CD8+ clones. Each of about an eighth of the roughly 65 patients had a largest CD8+ clone that made up more than 20% of CD8+ cells.

CD4+ and CD8+ cells were isolated by positive magnetic bead selection, with purity checked by flow cytometry. Notes on this clone: Its antigen is as yet unknown.

Sequenced: CD8+ T cells sorted from blood. The clonotype comes from an adult with rheumatoid arthritis.

The CDR3 DNA sequence: TGCGCCAGCAGCTACGGAACCGGGACTAGCGGGAGTTTTGATGAGCAGTTCTTC. Protein product: CASSYGTGTSGSFDEQFF. The V and J genes are TRBV5-1 and TRBJ2-1; TRBD2 matches at 14 bases. The CDR3 totals 18 residues. Unmatched junction bases numbered 13, after V lost 3 bases and J lost 8 bases. Germline CDR1 reads SGHRS; CDR2 reads YFSETQ.